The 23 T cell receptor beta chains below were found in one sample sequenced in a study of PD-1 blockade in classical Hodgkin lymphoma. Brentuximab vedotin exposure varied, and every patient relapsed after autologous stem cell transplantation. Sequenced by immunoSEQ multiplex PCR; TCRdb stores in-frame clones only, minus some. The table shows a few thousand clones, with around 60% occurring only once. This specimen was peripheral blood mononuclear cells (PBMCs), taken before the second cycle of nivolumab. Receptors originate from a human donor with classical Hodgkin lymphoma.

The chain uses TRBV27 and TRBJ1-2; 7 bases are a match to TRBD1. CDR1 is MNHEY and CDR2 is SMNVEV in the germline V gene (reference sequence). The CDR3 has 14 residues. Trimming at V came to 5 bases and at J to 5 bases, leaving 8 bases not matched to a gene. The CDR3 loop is CASSQRTGSYGYTF. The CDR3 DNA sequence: TGTGCCAGCAGTCAAAGGACAGGTTCATATGGCTACACCTTC.

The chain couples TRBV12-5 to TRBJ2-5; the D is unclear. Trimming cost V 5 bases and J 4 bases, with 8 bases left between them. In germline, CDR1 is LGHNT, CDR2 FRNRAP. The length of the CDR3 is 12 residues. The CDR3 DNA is TGTGCTAGTGGTCCCCGCTTAGAGACCCAGTACTTC. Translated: CASGPRLETQYF.

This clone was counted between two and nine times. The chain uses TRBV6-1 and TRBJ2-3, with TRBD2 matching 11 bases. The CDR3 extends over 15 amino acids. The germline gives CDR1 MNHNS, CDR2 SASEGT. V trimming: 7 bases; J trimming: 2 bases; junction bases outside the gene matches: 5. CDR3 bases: TGTGCCAGCAATATAGCGGGGGGGGTCACAGATACGCAGTATTTT. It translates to CASNIAGGVTDTQYF.

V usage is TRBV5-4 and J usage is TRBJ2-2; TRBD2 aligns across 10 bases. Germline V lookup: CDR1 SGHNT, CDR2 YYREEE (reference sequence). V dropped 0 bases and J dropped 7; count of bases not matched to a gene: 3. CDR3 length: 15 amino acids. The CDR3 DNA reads TGTGCCAGCAGCTTGGCTAGCGGGAGAAGCGGGGAGCTGTTTTTT. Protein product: CASSLASGRSGELFF.

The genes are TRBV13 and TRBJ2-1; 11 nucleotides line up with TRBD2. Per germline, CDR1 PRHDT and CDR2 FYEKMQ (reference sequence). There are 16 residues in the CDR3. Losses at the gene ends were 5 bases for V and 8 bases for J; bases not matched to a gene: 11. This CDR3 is CASSPISGGAMDEQFF. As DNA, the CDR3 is TGTGCCAGCAGCCCAATTAGCGGGGGGGCGATGGATGAGCAGTTCTTC.

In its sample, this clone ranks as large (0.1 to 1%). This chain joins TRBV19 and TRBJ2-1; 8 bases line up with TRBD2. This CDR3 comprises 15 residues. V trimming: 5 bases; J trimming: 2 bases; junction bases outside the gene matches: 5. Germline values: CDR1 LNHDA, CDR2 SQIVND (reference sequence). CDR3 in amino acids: CASSATSGAYNEQFF. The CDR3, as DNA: TGTGCCAGTAGTGCCACTAGCGGTGCCTACAATGAGCAGTTCTTC. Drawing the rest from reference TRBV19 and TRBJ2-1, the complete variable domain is DGGITQSPKYLFRKEGQNVTLSCEQNLNHDAMYWYRQDPGQGLRLIYYSQIVNDFQKGDIAEGYSVSREKKESFPLTVTSAQKNPTAFYLCASSATSGAYNEQFFGPGTRLTVL.

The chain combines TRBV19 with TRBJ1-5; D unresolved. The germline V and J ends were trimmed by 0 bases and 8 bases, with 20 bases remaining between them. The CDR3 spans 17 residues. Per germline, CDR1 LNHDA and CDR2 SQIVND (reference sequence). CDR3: CASSIDAGSGWEKPQHF. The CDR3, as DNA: TGTGCCAGTAGTATAGATGCCGGCAGTGGGTGGGAGAAGCCCCAGCATTTT.

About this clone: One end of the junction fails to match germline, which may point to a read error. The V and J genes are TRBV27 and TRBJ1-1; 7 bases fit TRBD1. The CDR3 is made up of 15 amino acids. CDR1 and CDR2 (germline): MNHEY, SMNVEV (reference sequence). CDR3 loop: CASSLSLTGVTEAFF. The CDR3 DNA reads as TGTGCCAGCAGTCTATCCCTCACAGGGGTAACTGAAGCTTTCTTT.

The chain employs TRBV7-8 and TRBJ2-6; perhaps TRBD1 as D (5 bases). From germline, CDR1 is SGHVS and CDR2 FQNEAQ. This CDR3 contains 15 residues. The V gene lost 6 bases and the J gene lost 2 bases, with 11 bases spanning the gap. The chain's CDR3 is CASSSGLAGANVLTF. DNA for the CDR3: TGTGCCAGCAGTTCAGGGTTAGCTGGGGCCAACGTCCTGACTTTC.

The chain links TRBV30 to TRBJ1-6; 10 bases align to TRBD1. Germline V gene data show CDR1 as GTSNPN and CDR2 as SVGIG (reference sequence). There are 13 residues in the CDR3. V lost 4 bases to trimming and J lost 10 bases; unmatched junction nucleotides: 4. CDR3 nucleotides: TGTGCCTGGAAGGGGACAGGGGACTCACCCCTCCACTTT. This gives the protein CAWKGTGDSPLHF.

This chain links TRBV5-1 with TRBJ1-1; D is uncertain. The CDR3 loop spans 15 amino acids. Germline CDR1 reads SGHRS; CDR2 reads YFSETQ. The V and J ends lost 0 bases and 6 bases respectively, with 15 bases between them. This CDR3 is CASSLEAFTVAEAFF. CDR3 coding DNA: TGCGCCAGCAGCTTGGAGGCGTTCACAGTCGCTGAAGCTTTCTTT.

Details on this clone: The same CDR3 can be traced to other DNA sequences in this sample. The CDR3 DNA reads TGTGCCAGCAGTTCTGGGGGTAGCTCCTACAATGAGCAGTTCTTC. Residues: CASSSGGSSYNEQFF. The chain has TRBV28 and TRBJ2-1; D is tentatively TRBD1 or TRBD2 (5 bases each). V was trimmed by 4 bases and J by 0 bases, leaving 10 bases between them. Looked up from germline, CDR1 is MDHEN and CDR2 is SYDVKM. The CDR3 totals 15 residues. Complete variable domain (other parts from reference TRBV28 and TRBJ2-1): DVKVTQSSRYLVKRTGEKVFLECVQDMDHENMFWYRQDPGLGLRLIYFSYDVKMKEKGDIPEGYSVSREKKERFSLILESASTNQTSMYLCASSSGGSSYNEQFFGPGTRLTVL.

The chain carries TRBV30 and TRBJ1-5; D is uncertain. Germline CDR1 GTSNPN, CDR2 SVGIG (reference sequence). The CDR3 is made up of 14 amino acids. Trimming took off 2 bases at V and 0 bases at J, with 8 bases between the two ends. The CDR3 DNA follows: TGTGCCTGGAGTCCCGCGTATAGCAATCAGCCCCAGCATTTT. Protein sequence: CAWSPAYSNQPQHF.

The CDR3 region is CASSPTGRGTTEAFF. The CDR3 DNA reads as TGTGCCAGCAGTCCGACAGGGCGCGGGACCACTGAAGCTTTCTTT. The chain couples TRBV28 to TRBJ1-1, with 7 bases matching TRBD1. Losses at the gene ends were 5 bases for V and 4 bases for J; bases not matched to a gene: 10. CDR3 length: 15 residues. Germline CDR1 and CDR2: MDHEN and SYDVKM.

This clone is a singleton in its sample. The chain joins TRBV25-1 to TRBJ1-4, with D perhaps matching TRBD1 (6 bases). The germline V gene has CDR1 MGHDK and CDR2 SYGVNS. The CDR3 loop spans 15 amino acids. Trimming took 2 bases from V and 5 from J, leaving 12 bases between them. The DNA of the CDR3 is TGTGCCAGCAGTGAACTAACAGGGTCAAATGAAAAACTGTTTTTT. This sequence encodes CASSELTGSNEKLFF.

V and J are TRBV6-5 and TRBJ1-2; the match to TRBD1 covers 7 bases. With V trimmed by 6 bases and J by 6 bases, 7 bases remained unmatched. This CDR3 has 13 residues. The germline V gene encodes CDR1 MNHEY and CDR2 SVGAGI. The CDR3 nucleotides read TGTGCCAGCAGATCAACAGGGGCCGATGGCTACACCTTC. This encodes CASRSTGADGYTF.

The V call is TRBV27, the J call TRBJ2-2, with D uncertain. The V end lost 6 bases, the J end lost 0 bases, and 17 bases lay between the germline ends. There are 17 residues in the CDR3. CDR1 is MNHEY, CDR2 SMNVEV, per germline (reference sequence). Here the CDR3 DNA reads TGTGCCAGCAGCTACGTTGAAGGCTTGTCGAACACCGGGGAGCTGTTTTTT. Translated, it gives CASSYVEGLSNTGELFF.

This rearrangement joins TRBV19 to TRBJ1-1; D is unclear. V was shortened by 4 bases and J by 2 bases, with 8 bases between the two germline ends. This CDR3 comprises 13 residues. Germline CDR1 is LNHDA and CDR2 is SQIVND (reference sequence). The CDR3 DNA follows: TGTGCCAGTAGTAGCCAGGCAAACACTGAAGCTTTCTTT. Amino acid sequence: CASSSQANTEAFF.

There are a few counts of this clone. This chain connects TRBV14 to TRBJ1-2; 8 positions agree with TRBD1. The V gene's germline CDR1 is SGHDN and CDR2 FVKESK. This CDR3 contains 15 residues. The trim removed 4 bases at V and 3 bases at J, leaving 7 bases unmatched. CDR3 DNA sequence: TGTGCCAGCAGCCCGGCCGGGACAGGCTACTATGGCTACACCTTC. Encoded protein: CASSPAGTGYYGYTF.

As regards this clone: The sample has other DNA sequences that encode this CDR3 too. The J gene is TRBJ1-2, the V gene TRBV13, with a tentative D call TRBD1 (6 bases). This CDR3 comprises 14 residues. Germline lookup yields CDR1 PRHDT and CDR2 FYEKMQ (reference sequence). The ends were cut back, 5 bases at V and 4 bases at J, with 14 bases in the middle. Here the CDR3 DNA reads TGTGCCAGCAGCGCCGGACAGAAATTCTATGGCTACACCTTC. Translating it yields CASSAGQKFYGYTF.

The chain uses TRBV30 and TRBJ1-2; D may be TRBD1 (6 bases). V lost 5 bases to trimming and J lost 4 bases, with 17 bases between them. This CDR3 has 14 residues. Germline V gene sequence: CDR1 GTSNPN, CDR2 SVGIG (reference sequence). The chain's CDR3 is CAWYKGVGRYGYTF. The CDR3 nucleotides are TGTGCCTGGTATAAGGGGGTTGGTCGCTATGGCTACACCTTC. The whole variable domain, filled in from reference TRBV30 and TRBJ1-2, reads SQTIHQWPATLVQPVGSPLSLECTVEGTSNPNLYWYRQAAGRGLQLLFYSVGIGQISSEVPQNLSASRPQDRQFILSSKKLLLSDSGFYLCAWYKGVGRYGYTFGSGTRLTVV.

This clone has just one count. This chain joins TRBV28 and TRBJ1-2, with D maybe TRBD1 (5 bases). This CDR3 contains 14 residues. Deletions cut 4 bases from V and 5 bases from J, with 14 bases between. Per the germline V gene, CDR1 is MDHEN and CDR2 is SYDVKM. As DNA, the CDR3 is TGTGCCAGCAGTTACTCGGACGGGGGGTATGGCTACACCTTC. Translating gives CASSYSDGGYGYTF.

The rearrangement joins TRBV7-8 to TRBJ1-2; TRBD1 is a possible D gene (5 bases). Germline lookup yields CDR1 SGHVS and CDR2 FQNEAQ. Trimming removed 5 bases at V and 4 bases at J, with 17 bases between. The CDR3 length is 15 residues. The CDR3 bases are TGTGCCAGCAGCCCCTCGGGGACCCTTTCCTATGGCTACACCTTC. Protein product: CASSPSGTLSYGYTF.